Below, one TCR beta chain is given with its context. Time point in this sample: after neoadjuvant nivolumab, at surgical resection. The table came from immunoSEQ multiplex PCR; TCRdb's copy has only in-frame clones and leaves some out. Of 65,000 to 70,000 clones in the sample, roughly 90% were seen once. This sample was taken from a study of neoadjuvant anti-PD-1 for oral cavity cancer. V shed 3 bases and J shed 0 bases, with 8 bases lying between them. The CDR3 is 14 amino acids. The germline V gene encodes CDR1 MDHEN and CDR2 SYDVKM. The chain is built from TRBV28 and TRBJ1-2; D uncertain. Sample: PBMCs, taken after nivolumab (anti-PD-1) treatment. The receptor comes from a person between 40 and 79 years old with oral cavity squamous cell carcinoma. CDR3 region: CASSLPGANYGYTF. The CDR3 region has the DNA TGTGCCAGCAGTTTGCCGGGAGCTAACTATGGCTACACCTTC.